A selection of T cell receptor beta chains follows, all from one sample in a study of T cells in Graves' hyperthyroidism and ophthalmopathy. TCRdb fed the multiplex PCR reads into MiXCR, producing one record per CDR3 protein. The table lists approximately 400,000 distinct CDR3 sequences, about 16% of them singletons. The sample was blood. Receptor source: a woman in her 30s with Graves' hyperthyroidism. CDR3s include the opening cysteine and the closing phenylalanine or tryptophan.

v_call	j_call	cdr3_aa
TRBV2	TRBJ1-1	CASSEAEGRNTEAFF
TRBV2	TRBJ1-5	CASSEFASNQPQHF
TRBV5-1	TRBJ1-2	CASSSDNYGYTF
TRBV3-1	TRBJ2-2	CASSRDGTGELFF
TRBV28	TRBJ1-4	CASRTNEKLFF
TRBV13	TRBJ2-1	CASRTTGHEQFF
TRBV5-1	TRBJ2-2	CASSLMTGSTGELFF
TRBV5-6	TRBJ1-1	CASSWGIMDTEAFF
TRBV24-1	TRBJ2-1	CATRGQGGNEQFF
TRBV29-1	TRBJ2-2	CSVSGQGSWELFF